This entry is about one T cell receptor (beta chain). The authors deemed Graves' hyperthyroidism stable absent ophthalmopathy progression within 18 months. This record comes from a study of T cells in Graves' hyperthyroidism and ophthalmopathy. TCR beta CDR3 regions were amplified from RNA transcripts. The HTBI primer set served for first-round RT-PCR of the TCR CDR3. TCRdb reanalysed the multiplex PCR reads using MiXCR and keeps one entry per CDR3 protein. The data hold some 510,000 distinct CDR3 sequences, with more than 45% observed a single time. V dropped 3 bases and J dropped 2; count of bases not matched to a gene: 4. The CDR3 loop spans 13 amino acids. From germline, CDR1 is SQVTM and CDR2 ANQGSEA.

V and J are TRBV29-1 and TRBJ2-7; TRBD1 agrees at 7 bases. The specimen sequenced was peripheral blood or thyroid tissue (not recorded which). The origin of this receptor is a young woman with Graves' hyperthyroidism. CDR3 nucleotide sequence: TGCAGCGTTGAGCTCGGGACAGCCTACGAGCAGTACTTC. It encodes CSVELGTAYEQYF.